The 7 T cell receptor beta chains presented below share a single source sample, sequenced in a study of beta chain features in type 1 diabetes. Investigators reverse transcribed all isolated RNA, so they sequenced expressed TCRB transcripts. Sequencing was performed with immunoSEQ multiplex PCR; in TCRdb, only in-frame clones are kept and a portion is missing. In the table there are about 360,000 clones, around 12% of which are singletons. The sequencing input was naive CD4+ T cells from blood. Every receptor here comes from a man aged 18 to 30 in good health.

Many counts were recorded for this clone. DNA of the CDR3: TGCGCCAGCAGCCCCATGGGACAGGGTTCCTACGAGCAGTACTTC. This translates into CASSPMGQGSYEQYF. This sequence joins TRBV5-1 and TRBJ2-7; TRBD1 aligns across 9 bases. Germline trimming cut 4 bases from V and 1 base from J; bases unmatched to any gene: 6. CDR1 is SGHRS and CDR2 is YFSETQ in the germline V gene. CDR3 length equals 15 residues.

This chain joins TRBV19 and TRBJ2-7; 11 nucleotides agree with TRBD2. The CDR3 consists of 14 residues. From germline, CDR1 is LNHDA and CDR2 SQIVND (reference sequence). V was pared by 4 bases and J by 2 bases, with 1 base of the junction left unmatched. The CDR3 reads CASSTSGRTYEQYF. In DNA form, the CDR3 reads TGTGCCAGTAGTACTAGCGGGAGGACCTACGAGCAGTACTTC.

V is TRBV4-3 and J is TRBJ2-7, with 12 bases that match TRBD2. After removal of 5 bases from V and 3 bases from J, the junction contained 5 bases not matched to a gene. Germline CDR1 reads LGHNA; CDR2 reads YSLEER. The CDR3 is 15 amino acids. CDR3 sequence reads: CASSYGLAGSYEQYF. In DNA, the CDR3 is TGCGCCAGCAGCTACGGACTAGCGGGGAGCTACGAGCAGTACTTC.

This clone was detected only once. This rearrangement joins TRBV15 to TRBJ1-6, with 10 bases identical to TRBD1. The CDR3 length is 16 residues. Germline V gene sequence: CDR1 LNHNV, CDR2 YYDKDF (reference sequence). V dropped 2 bases and J dropped 8; count of bases not matched to a gene: 6. The CDR3 spells CATSRLRGQGHSPLHF. The CDR3 bases are TGTGCCACCAGCAGACTTCGGGGACAGGGGCATTCACCCCTCCACTTT.

The rearrangement joins TRBV18 to TRBJ2-7, with TRBD1 matching over 7 bases. J gave up 4 bases and V 2 bases, and 5 bases lay outside the gene matches. The CDR3 length is 14 residues. The germline V gene has CDR1 KGHSH and CDR2 LQKENI. The CDR3 sequence: CASSPGQVRYEQYF. Written as DNA, the CDR3 is TGTGCCAGCTCACCAGGACAGGTCCGATACGAGCAGTACTTC.

The chain couples TRBV7-2 to TRBJ1-1; D unresolved. Germline loops: CDR1 SGHTA, CDR2 FQGNSA. The CDR3 is 12 amino acids. The germline V and J ends were trimmed by 1 base and 7 bases, with 7 bases remaining between them. The CDR3 loop reads CASSLGGVEAFF. The CDR3 nucleotides are TGTGCCAGCAGCTTAGGCGGCGTTGAAGCTTTCTTT.

This clone turned up a few times. The chain recombines TRBV5-4 with TRBJ2-3; 11 nucleotides match TRBD2. Trimming cost V 0 bases and J 6 bases; bases outside gene matches: 3. The CDR3 sequence is 15 residues long. CDR1 and CDR2 from the germline V gene are SGHNT and YYREEE (reference sequence). DNA for the CDR3: TGTGCCAGCAGCTTGGTTTCTAGCGGGGGGGATACGCAGTATTTT. This gives the protein CASSLVSSGGDTQYF.